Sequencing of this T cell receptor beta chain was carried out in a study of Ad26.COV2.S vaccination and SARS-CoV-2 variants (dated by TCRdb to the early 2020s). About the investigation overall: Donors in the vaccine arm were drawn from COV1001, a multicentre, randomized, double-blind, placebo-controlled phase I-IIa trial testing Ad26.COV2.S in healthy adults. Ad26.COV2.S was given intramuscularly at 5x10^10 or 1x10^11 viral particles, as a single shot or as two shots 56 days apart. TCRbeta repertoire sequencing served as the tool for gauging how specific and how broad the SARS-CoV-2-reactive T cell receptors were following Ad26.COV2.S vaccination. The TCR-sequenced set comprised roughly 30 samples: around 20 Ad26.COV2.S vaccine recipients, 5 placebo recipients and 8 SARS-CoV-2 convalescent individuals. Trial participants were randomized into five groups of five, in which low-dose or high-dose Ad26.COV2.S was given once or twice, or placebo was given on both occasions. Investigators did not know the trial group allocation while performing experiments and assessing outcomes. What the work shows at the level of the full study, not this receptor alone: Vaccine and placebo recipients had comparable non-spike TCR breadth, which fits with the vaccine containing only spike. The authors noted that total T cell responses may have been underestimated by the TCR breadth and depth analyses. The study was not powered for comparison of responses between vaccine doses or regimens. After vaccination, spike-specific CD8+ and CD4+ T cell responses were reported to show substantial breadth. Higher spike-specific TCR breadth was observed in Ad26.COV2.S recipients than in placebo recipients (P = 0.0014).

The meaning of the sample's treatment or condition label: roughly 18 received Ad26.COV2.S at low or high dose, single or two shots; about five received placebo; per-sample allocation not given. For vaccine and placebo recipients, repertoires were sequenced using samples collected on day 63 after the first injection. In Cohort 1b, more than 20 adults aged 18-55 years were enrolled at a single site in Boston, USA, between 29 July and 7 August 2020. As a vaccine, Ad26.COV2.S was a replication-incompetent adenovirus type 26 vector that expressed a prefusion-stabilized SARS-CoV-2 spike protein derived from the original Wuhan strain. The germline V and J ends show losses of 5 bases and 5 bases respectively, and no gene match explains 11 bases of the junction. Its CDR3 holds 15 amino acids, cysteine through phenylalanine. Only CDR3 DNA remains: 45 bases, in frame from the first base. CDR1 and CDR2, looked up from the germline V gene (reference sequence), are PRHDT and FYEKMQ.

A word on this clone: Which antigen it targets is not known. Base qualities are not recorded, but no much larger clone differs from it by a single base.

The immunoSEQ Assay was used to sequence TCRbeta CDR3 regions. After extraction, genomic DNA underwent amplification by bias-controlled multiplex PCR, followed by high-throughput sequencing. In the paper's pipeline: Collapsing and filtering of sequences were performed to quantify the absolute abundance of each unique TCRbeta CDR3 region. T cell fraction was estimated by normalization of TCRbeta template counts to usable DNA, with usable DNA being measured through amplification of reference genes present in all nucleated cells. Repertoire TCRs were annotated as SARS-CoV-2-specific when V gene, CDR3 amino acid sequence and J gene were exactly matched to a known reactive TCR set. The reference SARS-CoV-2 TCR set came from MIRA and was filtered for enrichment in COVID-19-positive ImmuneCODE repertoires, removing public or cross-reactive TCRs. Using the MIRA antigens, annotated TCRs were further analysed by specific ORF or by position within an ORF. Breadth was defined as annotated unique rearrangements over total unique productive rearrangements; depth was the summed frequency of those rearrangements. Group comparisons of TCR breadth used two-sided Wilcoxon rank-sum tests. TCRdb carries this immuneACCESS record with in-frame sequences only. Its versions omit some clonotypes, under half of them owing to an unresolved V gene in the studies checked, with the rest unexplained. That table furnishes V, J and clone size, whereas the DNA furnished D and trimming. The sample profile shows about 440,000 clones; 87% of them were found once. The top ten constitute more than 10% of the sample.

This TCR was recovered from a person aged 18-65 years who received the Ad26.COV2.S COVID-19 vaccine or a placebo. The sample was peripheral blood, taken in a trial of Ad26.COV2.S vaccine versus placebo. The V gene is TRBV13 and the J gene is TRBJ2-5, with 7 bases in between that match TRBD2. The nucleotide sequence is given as TGTGCCAGCAGCGAACTAGCGAGGGAGGAGGAGACCCAGTACTTC. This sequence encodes CASSELAREEETQYF.